The 25 T cell receptor beta chains presented below share a single source sample, sequenced in a study of T cell responses to AZD1222 COVID-19 vaccine. The data were produced by immunoSEQ multiplex PCR, yet TCRdb's version contains in-frame clones alone and is incomplete. This table holds 130,000 or so clones, 85% to 90% found once. The input for sequencing was peripheral blood, taken on day 0 of MenACWY control vaccination. The receptors stem from an adult in good health.

This chain uses TRBV7-6 with TRBJ2-3, with TRBD2 matching over 9 bases. This CDR3 has 16 residues. Trimming took 0 bases from V and 0 from J; bases not matched to a gene: 1. CDR1 is SGHVS, CDR2 FNYEAQ, per germline. CDR3 protein: CASSLASGRSTDTQYF. CDR3 nucleotide sequence: TGTGCCAGCAGCTTAGCGAGCGGGAGGAGCACAGATACGCAGTATTTT.

V is TRBV5-4 and J is TRBJ1-1; tentatively, D is TRBD1 (6 bases). In germline, CDR1 is SGHNT, CDR2 YYREEE (reference sequence). Trimming removed 0 bases at V and 0 bases at J, with 15 bases between. The CDR3 consists of 17 residues. Here the CDR3 reads CASSLVQGRRLNTEAFF. CDR3 bases: TGTGCCAGCAGCTTGGTGCAGGGGAGACGTCTGAACACTGAAGCTTTCTTT.

V gene TRBV5-1 combines with J gene TRBJ2-1; the D call may be TRBD1 or TRBD2 (5 bases each). CDR3 length: 12 residues. Between the trimmed V and J ends, which lost 5 bases and 9 bases, there was a span of 12 bases. Per germline, CDR1 SGHRS and CDR2 YFSETQ. CDR3 region: CASSWGSGEQFF. The CDR3 DNA reads as TGCGCCAGCAGTTGGGGGTCTGGTGAGCAGTTCTTC.

This chain connects TRBV18 to TRBJ2-7; 8 bases align to TRBD1. The CDR3 runs 15 residues. The germline gives CDR1 KGHSH, CDR2 LQKENI. The ends lost 4 bases at V and 4 bases at J; junction bases unmatched: 9. CDR3 DNA: TGTGCCAGCTCACGAGTGACAGGGGCCCCTTACGAGCAGTACTTC. It yields the protein CASSRVTGAPYEQYF.

This clone was seen just once. The rearrangement uses TRBV11-3 and TRBJ1-1, with unresolved D. Germline assignment: CDR1 SGHNT and CDR2 YENEEA. This CDR3 has 13 residues. Deletions cut 5 bases from V and 0 bases from J, with 7 bases between. CDR3 residues: CASSPRVNTEAFF. CDR3 bases: TGTGCCAGCAGCCCAAGGGTGAACACTGAAGCTTTCTTT.

The chain joins TRBV27 to TRBJ1-4; D may be TRBD1 (6 bases). CDR3 length equals 14 residues. The germline V gene encodes CDR1 MNHEY and CDR2 SMNVEV (reference sequence). Trimming shortened V by 2 bases and J by 7 bases, and 11 bases separated the two germline ends. The CDR3 bases are TGTGCCAGCAGTTTAGCAGGGGCGGGTGAAAAACTGTTTTTT. Translating it yields CASSLAGAGEKLFF.

This chain connects TRBV6-5 to TRBJ1-1; no definite D call. Germline V gene sequence: CDR1 MNHEY, CDR2 SVGAGI. The CDR3 is 13 amino acids. The V end was cut by 0 bases, the J end by 6 bases, with 8 bases between. The CDR3 DNA reads as TGTGCCAGCAGTTACTCGAGGGTCTCTGAAGCTTTCTTT. Protein sequence: CASSYSRVSEAFF.

The rearrangement joins TRBV7-8 to TRBJ2-7, with D perhaps assigned TRBD1 or TRBD2 (5 bases each). Between the trimmed V and J ends, which lost 1 base and 2 bases, there was a span of 12 bases. The germline V gene encodes CDR1 SGHVS and CDR2 FQNEAQ. This CDR3 is built from 15 residues. CDR3 loop: CASSLVAGRAYEQYF. The CDR3 region has the DNA TGTGCCAGCAGCTTAGTGGCAGGGAGAGCCTACGAGCAGTACTTC.

The chain recombines TRBV4-2 with TRBJ1-1; tentatively, D is TRBD1 (5 bases). V lost 0 bases and J 1 base, leaving 6 bases between the germline ends. The CDR3 is made up of 14 amino acids. The germline CDR1 and CDR2 sequences are LGHNA and YNFKEQ. DNA for the CDR3: TGTGCCAGCAGCCAAGACAGGGAGAACACTGAAGCTTTCTTT. This codes for CASSQDRENTEAFF.

J is TRBJ2-6 and V is TRBV10-3; D tentatively fits TRBD1 or TRBD2 (5 bases each). Trimming stripped 4 bases from V and 0 bases from J, with 10 bases between. The CDR3 runs to 16 residues. Germline CDR1 ENHRY, CDR2 SYGVKD. The CDR3 is CAISVPGHSGANVLTF. The CDR3 DNA sequence: TGTGCCATCAGTGTTCCGGGGCACTCTGGGGCCAACGTCCTGACTTTC.

This clone was recorded once. The sample holds other DNA sequences that translate to the same CDR3. This chain connects TRBV12-3 or TRBV12-4 to TRBJ2-7; no clear D. The CDR3 runs 11 residues. V lost 1 base, J lost 3 bases, and 1 base lay in between. The CDR3 region is CASSLGYEQYF. The CDR3 DNA follows: TGTGCCAGCAGTTTAGGCTACGAGCAGTACTTC.

This clone has only one observation. The rearrangement links TRBV27 to TRBJ2-1; the D gene is possibly TRBD2 (5 bases). Germline CDR1 and CDR2: MNHEY and SMNVEV (reference sequence). The CDR3 totals 13 residues. Trimming took off 4 bases at V and 1 base at J, with 5 bases between the two ends. The CDR3 region has the DNA TGTGCCAGCAGTTCGGGGTCCTACAATGAGCAGTTCTTC. This sequence encodes CASSSGSYNEQFF.

This chain connects TRBV24-1 to TRBJ2-2; D could derive from TRBD1 or TRBD2 (5 bases each). CDR1 and CDR2 from the germline V gene are KGHDR and SFDVKD. The length of the CDR3 is 15 residues. Deletions cut 5 bases from V and 3 bases from J, with 12 bases between. DNA of the CDR3: TGTGCCACCAGTGCCCCCCAGGGAGACACCGGGGAGCTGTTTTTT. Translating gives CATSAPQGDTGELFF.

The V call is TRBV12-3 or TRBV12-4, the J call TRBJ1-1; D is perhaps TRBD1 (6 bases). The CDR3 runs to 13 residues. V lost 3 bases, J lost 10 bases, and 15 bases lay in between. CDR3 DNA sequence: TGTGCCAGCAGTTTCATCGGCCAGGGGACAGCTTTCTTT. It codes for CASSFIGQGTAFF.

The chain couples TRBV7-8 to TRBJ2-1, with 7 bases aligning to TRBD2. The CDR3 covers 14 residues. Germline V gene sequence: CDR1 SGHVS, CDR2 FQNEAQ. V lost 5 bases, J lost 7 bases, and 8 bases stayed unmatched. The CDR3 here is CASSARRELNEQFF. The CDR3 DNA is TGTGCCAGCAGCGCCCGGCGGGAGCTGAATGAGCAGTTCTTC.

The J gene is TRBJ1-1, the V gene TRBV4-3, with 8 bases fitting TRBD1. The CDR3 consists of 14 residues. The germline gives CDR1 LGHNA, CDR2 YSLEER. The trim removed 4 bases at V and 4 bases at J, leaving 5 bases unmatched. The CDR3 sequence: CASSPGQGLTEAFF. CDR3 in DNA: TGCGCCAGCAGCCCCGGACAGGGTCTCACTGAAGCTTTCTTT.

The V call is TRBV19, the J call TRBJ2-1, with TRBD2 identical over 12 bases. The CDR3 sequence is 15 residues long. CDR1 and CDR2 (germline): LNHDA, SQIVND (reference sequence). The V segment lost 5 bases and the J segment 8 bases; nucleotides outside the gene matches: 7. Here the CDR3 reads CASSLGLAGIYEQFF. The CDR3 DNA reads TGTGCCAGTAGTTTAGGACTAGCGGGAATTTATGAGCAGTTCTTC.

The rearrangement joins TRBV11-2 to TRBJ2-7; 13 bases map to TRBD2. The CDR3 runs 13 residues. The junction had 6 bases not matched to a gene; V was cut back by 7 bases and J by 9 bases. Germline CDR1 reads SGHAT; CDR2 reads FQNNGV. The CDR3 here is CASIGLAGDRQYF. CDR3 DNA sequence: TGTGCCAGCATAGGACTAGCGGGGGACAGGCAGTACTTC.

CDR3 loop: CASSLTGGTEAFF. CDR3 DNA: TGTGCCAGTAGTCTCACCGGAGGAACTGAAGCTTTCTTT. This chain links TRBV19 with TRBJ1-1; D not certain. Trimming took 5 bases from V and 5 from J, leaving 12 bases between them. This CDR3 spans 13 amino acids. Germline CDR1 and CDR2: LNHDA and SQIVND (reference sequence). The full variable domain, completed using reference TRBV19 and TRBJ1-1, is DGGITQSPKYLFRKEGQNVTLSCEQNLNHDAMYWYRQDPGQGLRLIYYSQIVNDFQKGDIAEGYSVSREKKESFPLTVTSAQKNPTAFYLCASSLTGGTEAFFGQGTRLTVV.

V and J are TRBV7-2 and TRBJ2-1; D remains unclear. Trimming pared 5 bases from V and 7 bases from J, leaving 15 bases between. CDR3 length: 14 residues. Per the germline V gene, CDR1 is SGHTA and CDR2 is FQGNSA. This chain's CDR3 is CASSPALSPNEQFF. In DNA form, the CDR3 reads TGTGCCAGCAGCCCCGCTCTCAGCCCTAATGAGCAGTTCTTC.

This chain links TRBV29-1 with TRBJ2-7, with 10 positions matching TRBD2. This CDR3 contains 15 residues. Germline assignment: CDR1 SQVTM and CDR2 ANQGSEA. The V and J ends lost 2 bases and 4 bases, in that order; junction bases with no gene match: 8. This CDR3 is CSVESLAGARYEQYF. CDR3 sequence (DNA): TGCAGCGTTGAAAGTCTAGCGGGAGCAAGGTACGAGCAGTACTTC.

The J gene is TRBJ2-1, the V gene TRBV11-3; 11 bases fit TRBD2. V lost 0 bases, J lost 8 bases, and 9 bases stayed unmatched. The germline V gene encodes CDR1 SGHNT and CDR2 YENEEA. CDR3 length: 17 amino acids. This CDR3 is CASSLDTSGSGSDEQFF. CDR3 DNA: TGTGCCAGCAGCTTAGATACTAGCGGGAGTGGTAGTGATGAGCAGTTCTTC. The full variable domain, with the rest looked up from reference TRBV11-3 and TRBJ2-1, is EAGVVQSPRYKIIEKKQPVAFWCNPISGHNTLYWYLQNLGQGPELLIRYENEEAVDDSQLPKDRFSAERLKGVDSTLKIQPAELGDSAVYLCASSLDTSGSGSDEQFFGPGTRLTVL.

This chain uses TRBV5-1 with TRBJ2-2, with a possible D match to TRBD1 (5 bases). The CDR3 covers 14 residues. The V end lost 1 base, the J end lost 4 bases, and 8 bases lay between the germline ends. The germline gives CDR1 SGHRS, CDR2 YFSETQ. The CDR3 loop reads CASSLTQVTGELFF. The CDR3 DNA reads TGCGCCAGCAGCTTGACACAGGTCACCGGGGAGCTGTTTTTT.

The chain joins TRBV6-4 to TRBJ2-3; possible D gene TRBD2, 6 bases. The V and J ends lost 7 bases and 5 bases respectively, with 19 bases between them. CDR1 is MRHNA, CDR2 SNTAGT, per germline. The CDR3 runs 15 residues. The CDR3 DNA follows: TGTGCCAGCACTGCAACAGGAGGGTCCGGAGATACGCAGTATTTT. It yields the protein CASTATGGSGDTQYF.

V and J are TRBV2 and TRBJ1-2, with D tentatively TRBD1 (5 bases). V shed 7 bases and J shed 4 bases, with 10 bases lying between them. The CDR3 runs 12 residues. Germline-derived CDR1 and CDR2 are SNHLY and FYNNEI. CDR3 in DNA: TGTGCCAGCAAAACCGACAGCTATGGCTACACCTTC. This gives the protein CASKTDSYGYTF.